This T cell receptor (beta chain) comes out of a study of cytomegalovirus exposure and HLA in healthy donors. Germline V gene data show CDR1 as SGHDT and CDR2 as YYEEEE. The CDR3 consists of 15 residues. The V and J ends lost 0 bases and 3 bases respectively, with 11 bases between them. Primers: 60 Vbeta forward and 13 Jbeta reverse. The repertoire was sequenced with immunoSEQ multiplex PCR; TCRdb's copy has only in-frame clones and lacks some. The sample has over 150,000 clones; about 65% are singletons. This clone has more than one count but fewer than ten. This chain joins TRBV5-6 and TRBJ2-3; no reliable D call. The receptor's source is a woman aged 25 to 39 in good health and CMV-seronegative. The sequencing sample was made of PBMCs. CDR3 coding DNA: TGTGCCAGCAGCTTGGGCCCTTCCGGGACAGATACGCAGTATTTT. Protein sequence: CASSLGPSGTDTQYF.